This T cell receptor beta chain was identified during a study of patients and donors after allogeneic stem cell transplantation. In TCRdb, the RT-PCR reads were re-called with MiXCR into one record per CDR3 protein. The table lists roughly 200,000 distinct CDR3 sequences, around 40% of them singletons. Germline CDR1 LNHNV, CDR2 YYDKDF (reference sequence). The CDR3 totals 14 residues. Trimming stripped 5 bases from V and 5 bases from J, with 10 bases between. The V call is TRBV15, the J call TRBJ1-6; D gene uncertain. The receptor was derived from a human donor who was either an allogeneic HSCT recipient or a stem cell or donor lymphocyte infusion donor (not recorded which). It is not recorded whose cells these are; they may come from a transplant donor. The sample consisted of blood, either unsorted or a sorted T cell fraction (not recorded which). The CDR3 DNA follows: TGTGCCACCAGCCTGACATATGATAATTCACCCCTCCACTTT. Translated, it gives CATSLTYDNSPLHF.